Each of the 8 T cell receptor beta chains below was sequenced from the same sample in a study of blood T cells in healthy people across ages. Sample-barcoded 5' priming and a J-beta primer mix drove a second PCR of 7 to 11 cycles. TCRdb re-analysed the 5' RACE reads in MiXCR, keeping a single row per CDR3 protein. The table includes about 1,500,000 distinct CDR3 sequences, about 30% detected once. Sequencing input: blood. These receptors were taken from a woman in her thirties in good health.

As regards this clonotype: This may stem from a read error, because a much larger clone lies one nucleotide away. The rearrangement links TRBV6-6 to TRBJ1-5; perhaps TRBD1 as D (5 bases). This CDR3 has 11 residues. Germline CDR1 MNHNY, CDR2 SVGAGI (reference sequence). In DNA, the CDR3 is TGTGCCACCACCCTGGGGACGGCCCGGCAGTTT. This codes for CATTLGTARQF.

This clonotype occurred a few times. The junction differs from germline at one of its ends, possibly a read error. The CDR3 bases are TGCGCCAGCAGCTTGGGGACTAGCGGGGGGGTGAACGAGCGGTACTTC. Encoded protein: CASSLGTSGGVNERYF. The chain couples TRBV5-1 to TRBJ2-7; 15 bases align to TRBD2. Germline lookup yields CDR1 SGHRS and CDR2 YFSETQ. The CDR3 extends over 16 amino acids.

In this sample, this clonotype turned up a few times. The chain couples TRBV12-3 or TRBV12-4 to TRBJ1-2; no reliable D call. Trimming shortened V by 1 base and J by 7 bases, and 13 bases separated the two germline ends. This CDR3 has 14 residues. As DNA, the CDR3 is TGTGCCAGCAGTTTAGAGGCCCAAGTGGGTGGCTACACCTTC. Its protein is CASSLEAQVGGYTF.

About this clonotype itself: A clone one base away is much larger, so this may be a read error. V gene TRBV7-2 combines with J gene TRBJ2-4, with 9 bases that match TRBD1. The CDR3 contains 13 residues. Per germline, CDR1 SGHTA and CDR2 FQGNSA. V shed 8 bases, J shed 9 bases, and the junction held 8 bases outside the gene matches. The chain's CDR3 is CASGSRDRAIQYF. The CDR3 nucleotides are TGTGCCAGCGGCTCCCGGGACAGGGCCATTCAGTACTTC.

The J gene is TRBJ1-5, the V gene TRBV19; D gene uncertain. The V end lost 3 bases, the J end lost 0 bases, and 9 bases lay between the germline ends. In germline, CDR1 is LNHDA, CDR2 SQIVND (reference sequence). The CDR3 runs to 15 residues. The CDR3 bases are TGTGCCAGTAGTATCTTGGGCAGTAGCAATCAGCCCCAGCATTTT. Protein sequence: CASSILGSSNQPQHF.

At least ten counts were recorded for this clonotype. The chain links TRBV12-3 or TRBV12-4 to TRBJ2-4, with a weak D call TRBD2 (5 bases). This CDR3 is 12 amino acids long. The V end was cut by 0 bases, the J end by 11 bases, with 8 bases between. The CDR3 bases are TGTGCCAGCAGTTTAGCCGGGGATTTTCAGTACTTC. Translated: CASSLAGDFQYF.

The gene calls are TRBV5-1 and TRBJ1-1; the match to TRBD1 covers 10 bases. Germline loops: CDR1 SGHRS, CDR2 YFSETQ. After removal of 6 bases from V and 7 bases from J, the junction contained 6 bases not matched to a gene. The CDR3 has 13 residues. The chain's CDR3 is CASNGQGEDEAFF. CDR3 nucleotides: TGCGCCAGCAACGGACAGGGGGAGGATGAAGCTTTCTTT.

A few counts support this clonotype. This rearrangement joins TRBV10-1 to TRBJ2-7; tentative D call: TRBD2 (6 bases). The germline V gene encodes CDR1 WNHNN and CDR2 SYGVQD (reference sequence). The CDR3 length is 13 residues. Trimming took off 8 bases at V and 5 bases at J, with 16 bases between the two ends. The DNA of the CDR3 is TGCGCCAGCTCGGAGGGGTCGTCAAACGAGCAGTACTTC. It encodes CASSEGSSNEQYF.